This T cell receptor (beta chain) was recovered during a study of cytomegalovirus exposure and HLA in healthy donors. Study-level results: It was only CMV serostatus that was available as immune exposure information.

The PCR had 60 Vbeta and 13 Jbeta primers. Sequencing was performed with immunoSEQ multiplex PCR; in TCRdb, only in-frame clones are kept and a portion is missing. Of some 110,000 clones listed, roughly two thirds were seen once; the top ten hold over 2.5%. The V end was cut by 4 bases, the J end by 1 base, with 17 bases between. Germline V gene sequence: CDR1 SGHRS, CDR2 YFSETQ. The CDR3 loop spans 16 amino acids. Notes on this clone: Its antigen is not identified.

All the people who gave samples were healthy bone marrow donors. The receptor comes from a female donor in good health and CMV-seronegative. Input material: PBMCs. The V gene is TRBV5-1, the J gene TRBJ1-1; D remains ambiguous. The CDR3 region has the DNA TGCGCCAGCAGCCCACTTCGCGGGGTGAGGAACACTGAAGCTTTCTTT. Translation: CASSPLRGVRNTEAFF.